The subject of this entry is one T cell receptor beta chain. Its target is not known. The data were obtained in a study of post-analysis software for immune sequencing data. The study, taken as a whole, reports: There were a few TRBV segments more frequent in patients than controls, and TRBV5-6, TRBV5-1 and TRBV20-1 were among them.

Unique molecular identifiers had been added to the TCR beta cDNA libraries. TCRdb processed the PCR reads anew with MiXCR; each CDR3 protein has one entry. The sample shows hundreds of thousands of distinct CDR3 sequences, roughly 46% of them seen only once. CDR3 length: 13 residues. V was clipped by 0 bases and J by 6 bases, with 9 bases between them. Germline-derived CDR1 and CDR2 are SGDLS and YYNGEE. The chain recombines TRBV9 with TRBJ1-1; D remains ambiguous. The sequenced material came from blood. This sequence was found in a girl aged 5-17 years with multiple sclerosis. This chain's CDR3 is CASSVATGAEAFF. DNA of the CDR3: TGTGCCAGCAGCGTAGCTACGGGAGCTGAAGCTTTCTTT.